Listed here is a single T cell receptor (beta chain). The length of the CDR3 is 15 residues. Per germline, CDR1 MNHNS and CDR2 SASEGT. The trim removed 2 bases at V and 7 bases at J, leaving 5 bases unmatched. Source study methods: Reference gene primer amplification yielded estimated nucleated cell counts. Only in-frame clones appear in the TCRdb table, and some are missing; sequencing was by immunoSEQ multiplex PCR. V and J calls and clone size are given by that table; D and trimming were obtained from the DNA. The sample consists of about 180,000 clones, approximately 90% of them appearing once. This record comes from a study of blood T cell repertoires in COVID-19. Looking at the study overall: COVID-19 samples from acute and convalescent phases originated in the United States, Italy and Spain. PBMCs, B-cell-depleted T cells, or T cells were the source of the cDNA or gDNA that made up the material.

V usage is TRBV6-1 and J usage is TRBJ1-5; 10 nucleotides match TRBD1. This sequence originates from a woman between 25 and 40 years old with active or convalescent COVID-19. Sequencing was done on a sample of peripheral blood. The DNA of the CDR3 is TGTGCCAGCAGTGAAAGGGACAGGGGATTCCAGCCCCAGCATTTT. Protein: CASSERDRGFQPQHF.